One and the same sample provided the 25 T cell receptor beta chains below, sequenced in a study of blood T cell repertoires in COVID-19. Method: immunoSEQ multiplex PCR; TCRdb's copy keeps in-frame clones and lacks some. The repertoire includes 300,000 or so clones, approximately 87% of them detected once, and about 8% sits in the top ten. Sequencing was done on a sample of peripheral blood. Every receptor here comes from a woman aged 45-60 years who had recovered from COVID-19.

CDR3 nucleotide sequence: TGCAGCGTCGCGGGACAGGGGGTTGAGCAGTTCTTC. It specifies CSVAGQGVEQFF. The chain combines TRBV29-1 with TRBJ2-1; 11 bases fit TRBD1. The CDR3 totals 12 residues. The V gene's germline CDR1 is SQVTM and CDR2 ANQGSEA. V was pared by 6 bases and J by 9 bases, with 4 bases of the junction left unmatched.

The CDR3 sequence: CASSDGTNRDTQYF. The CDR3 nucleotides are TGTGCCAGCAGCGATGGGACTAATAGAGATACGCAGTATTTT. The chain combines TRBV9 with TRBJ2-3; 7 bases are a match to TRBD2. Germline V gene data show CDR1 as SGDLS and CDR2 as YYNGEE. There are 14 residues in the CDR3. The junction had 6 bases not matched to a gene; V was cut back by 3 bases and J by 5 bases.

The chain has TRBV9 and TRBJ1-4; TRBD1 matches at 8 bases. The J segment lost 5 bases and the V segment lost 3 bases, leaving 6 bases of the junction unmatched. Germline values: CDR1 SGDLS, CDR2 YYNGEE. This CDR3 is 15 amino acids long. CDR3 nucleotides: TGTGCCAGCAGCGCCTCACAGGGGGACAATGAAAAACTGTTTTTT. This sequence encodes CASSASQGDNEKLFF.

J is TRBJ1-2 and V is TRBV2; D uncertain. The CDR3 is made up of 13 amino acids. The V and J ends lost 2 bases and 4 bases respectively, with 8 bases between them. Germline lookup yields CDR1 SNHLY and CDR2 FYNNEI. The chain's CDR3 is CASSERGPYGYTF. CDR3 DNA sequence: TGTGCCAGCAGTGAACGAGGCCCCTATGGCTACACCTTC.

This sequence joins TRBV5-8 and TRBJ1-5; 10 nucleotides line up with TRBD1. Germline lookup yields CDR1 SGHTS and CDR2 YDEGEE. Losses at the gene ends were 2 bases for V and 3 bases for J; bases not matched to a gene: 2. The CDR3 covers 15 residues. CDR3 nucleotides: TGTGCCAGCAGCTTCGGACAGGGGGACAATCAGCCCCAGCATTTT. Translation gives CASSFGQGDNQPQHF.

This chain connects TRBV10-1 to TRBJ1-1; the D gene is possibly TRBD1 (6 bases). The V gene's germline CDR1 is WNHNN and CDR2 SYGVQD (reference sequence). The CDR3 covers 11 residues. V shed 9 bases and J shed 1 base, with 6 bases lying between them. The CDR3 DNA sequence: TGCGCCAGAGGGGGGAACACTGAAGCTTTCTTT. It translates to CARGGNTEAFF.

The chain combines TRBV28 with TRBJ2-3, with D perhaps matching TRBD1 (6 bases). Germline assignment: CDR1 MDHEN and CDR2 SYDVKM. The CDR3 runs 15 residues. Deletions cut 5 bases from V and 3 bases from J, with 15 bases between. This CDR3 is CASSEAGAGTDTQYF. DNA of the CDR3: TGTGCCAGCAGTGAGGCAGGGGCAGGGACAGATACGCAGTATTTT.

The rearrangement links TRBV28 to TRBJ2-1, with TRBD2 identical over 13 bases. J was trimmed by 10 bases and V by 4 bases; bases with no gene match: 7. The CDR3 extends over 15 amino acids. From germline, CDR1 is MDHEN and CDR2 SYDVKM. CDR3 loop: CASSSLAGGREEQFF. CDR3 in DNA: TGTGCCAGCAGTTCACTAGCGGGAGGGCGGGAAGAGCAGTTCTTC.

The chain links TRBV19 to TRBJ2-1, with 7 nucleotides matching TRBD2. The CDR3 sequence is 14 residues long. The germline V gene has CDR1 LNHDA and CDR2 SQIVND (reference sequence). The ends lost 1 base at V and 9 bases at J; junction bases unmatched: 6. Written as DNA, the CDR3 is TGTGCCAGTAGTATAGCGGGAGGAAGTAGTGAGCAGTTCTTC. Amino acids: CASSIAGGSSEQFF.

The CDR3 nucleotides read TGTGCCAGCAGCTTAGTTGAACTCTCTGGGGCCAACGTCCTGACTTTC. Translation gives CASSLVELSGANVLTF. The chain links TRBV7-9 to TRBJ2-6; D is unclear. With 1 base removed from V and 0 bases from J, the gap between germline ends came to 7 bases. CDR1 SEHNR and CDR2 FQNEAQ come from the germline V gene (reference sequence). CDR3 size: 16 residues.

A remark on this clone: The junction shows a germline mismatch at one end, possibly a read error. The V and J genes are TRBV3-1 (or the pseudogene TRBV3-2) and TRBJ2-7, with D perhaps TRBD1 (6 bases). Germline V gene lookup returns CDR1 LGHDT and CDR2 YNNKEL (reference sequence). CDR3 length: 12 amino acids. The DNA for the CDR3 is TGTGCCAGCAGCCAAGAGGGGGCAGCCCGTTTCTTC. Translating gives CASSQEGAARFF.

The rearrangement uses TRBV29-1 and TRBJ2-7, with 10 positions matching TRBD1. This CDR3 region has 14 residues. With 4 bases clipped from V and 3 bases from J, the junction kept 6 bases outside the gene matches. Germline CDR1 SQVTM, CDR2 ANQGSEA. CDR3 sequence (DNA): TGCAGCGTTGTAGAGGACAGGGGGGGCTACGAGCAGTACTTC. Amino acids: CSVVEDRGGYEQYF.

The gene calls are TRBV30 and TRBJ2-1; the D gene is possibly TRBD2 (6 bases). Germline loops: CDR1 GTSNPN, CDR2 SVGIG (reference sequence). V lost 1 base and J lost 5, with 12 bases in between. The CDR3 is made up of 14 amino acids. CDR3 bases: TGTGCCTGGAGTGCACTAGCATCTAACAATGAGCAGTTCTTC. Its translation is CAWSALASNNEQFF.

The CDR3 loop is CASSVGQGNTEAFF. As DNA, the CDR3 is TGTGCCAGCAGCGTAGGACAGGGGAACACTGAAGCTTTCTTT. The chain uses TRBV9 and TRBJ1-1; TRBD1 matches at 7 bases. Germline-derived CDR1 and CDR2 are SGDLS and YYNGEE. The V and J ends lost 0 bases and 1 base, in that order; junction bases with no gene match: 0. CDR3 length equals 14 residues.

This chain joins TRBV2 and TRBJ2-2; TRBD1 might be the D (5 bases). Trimming cost V 9 bases and J 5 bases, with 13 bases left between them. The CDR3 runs to 13 residues. Looked up from germline, CDR1 is SNHLY and CDR2 is FYNNEI. The CDR3 bases are TGTGCCAGTTCTGTAGGGGTGACCGGGGAGCTGTTTTTT. Protein: CASSVGVTGELFF. Looking up the rest from reference TRBV2 and TRBJ2-2 gives the full variable domain: EPEVTQTPSHQVTQMGQEVILRCVPISNHLYFYWYRQILGQKVEFLVSFYNNEISEKSEIFDDQFSVERPDGSNFTLKIRSTKLEDSAMYFCASSVGVTGELFFGEGSRLTVL.

The rearrangement joins TRBV19 to TRBJ1-5, with 7 bases fitting TRBD1. Germline CDR1 LNHDA, CDR2 SQIVND (reference sequence). With V trimmed by 10 bases and J by 2 bases, 11 bases remained unmatched. CDR3 length: 15 amino acids. The CDR3 protein is CATRGPGQRNQPQHF. CDR3 coding DNA: TGTGCCACCCGTGGACCGGGACAGCGCAATCAGCCCCAGCATTTT.

The rearrangement joins TRBV18 to TRBJ1-1, with TRBD1 identical over 7 bases. The ends lost 4 bases at V and 4 bases at J; junction bases unmatched: 3. The CDR3 contains 13 residues. Germline lookup yields CDR1 KGHSH and CDR2 LQKENI. Here the CDR3 DNA reads TGTGCCAGCTCACGACAGGGAGGCACTGAAGCTTTCTTT. It codes for CASSRQGGTEAFF.

The chain carries TRBV28 and TRBJ2-7; 8 bases line up with TRBD1. Trimming took 2 bases from V and 0 from J; bases not matched to a gene: 6. The CDR3 runs to 16 residues. Germline CDR1 is MDHEN and CDR2 is SYDVKM. CDR3 sequence: CASSLRTGTSSYEQYF. CDR3 sequence (DNA): TGTGCCAGCAGTTTACGGACAGGGACCAGCTCCTACGAGCAGTACTTC.

The chain is built from TRBV28 and TRBJ2-7, with 8 positions matching TRBD1. This CDR3 is 13 amino acids long. J was trimmed by 2 bases and V by 6 bases; bases with no gene match: 3. The V gene's germline CDR1 is MDHEN and CDR2 SYDVKM. The CDR3 here is CASRLQGAYEQYF. In DNA, the CDR3 is TGTGCCAGCAGGCTACAGGGGGCCTACGAGCAGTACTTC.

J is TRBJ1-1 and V is TRBV3-1 (or the pseudogene TRBV3-2); TRBD1 matches 8 bases. Germline loops: CDR1 LGHDT, CDR2 YNNKEL (reference sequence). With V trimmed by 4 bases and J by 0 bases, 1 base remained unmatched. This CDR3 has 14 amino acids. The CDR3 DNA reads as TGTGCCAGCAGCCGGGACAGGATGAACACTGAAGCTTTCTTT. Translated: CASSRDRMNTEAFF.

This clone was seen once. The rearrangement uses TRBV19 and TRBJ2-2; D may be TRBD1 (5 bases). Looked up from germline, CDR1 is LNHDA and CDR2 is SQIVND (reference sequence). The CDR3 consists of 14 residues. V was trimmed by 7 bases and J by 1 base, leaving 10 bases between them. CDR3 sequence reads: CASNSGQNTGELFF. The CDR3 bases are TGTGCCAGTAATTCAGGACAGAACACCGGGGAGCTGTTTTTT.

V gene TRBV6-6 combines with J gene TRBJ1-5; maybe TRBD1 (5 bases). CDR1 is MNHNY, CDR2 SVGAGI, per germline (reference sequence). The CDR3 has 15 amino acids. Trimming took off 6 bases at V and 0 bases at J, with 12 bases between the two ends. CDR3 sequence (DNA): TGTGCCAGCAGGCGAGACAGTTATAGCAATCAGCCCCAGCATTTT. Residues: CASRRDSYSNQPQHF.

The chain joins TRBV7-8 to TRBJ2-3, with 8 positions matching TRBD2. Germline loops: CDR1 SGHVS, CDR2 FQNEAQ. With V trimmed by 1 base and J by 4 bases, 4 bases remained unmatched. The length of the CDR3 is 15 residues. CDR3 nucleotides: TGTGCCAGCAGCTTAGTCGGGGGGGCCGCAGATACGCAGTATTTT. Amino acid sequence: CASSLVGGAADTQYF.

The V and J genes are TRBV7-2 and TRBJ2-1; TRBD1 might be the D (5 bases). Per the germline V gene, CDR1 is SGHTA and CDR2 is FQGNSA. V was pared by 5 bases and J by 7 bases, with 18 bases between. The CDR3 is 15 residues long. The CDR3: CASSTGHSNVNEQFF. The CDR3 DNA reads TGTGCCAGCAGCACCGGACACTCAAACGTGAATGAGCAGTTCTTC.

The chain links TRBV28 to TRBJ2-7; TRBD2 matches at 9 bases. V lost 8 bases, J lost 2 bases, and 10 bases stayed unmatched. The CDR3 has 15 amino acids. Germline V gene sequence: CDR1 MDHEN, CDR2 SYDVKM. In nucleotides, the CDR3 is TGTGCCAGCGAAGATACTAGCGGGCACGCCTACGAGCAGTACTTC. Translating it yields CASEDTSGHAYEQYF. The variable domain in full, with the rest retrieved from reference TRBV28 and TRBJ2-7, is DVKVTQSSRYLVKRTGEKVFLECVQDMDHENMFWYRQDPGLGLRLIYFSYDVKMKEKGDIPEGYSVSREKKERFSLILESASTNQTSMYLCASEDTSGHAYEQYFGPGTRLTVT.